The next 2 T cell receptor beta chains were all read from a single sample in a study of cytomegalovirus exposure and HLA in healthy donors. Only in-frame clones appear in the TCRdb table, and some are missing; sequencing was by immunoSEQ multiplex PCR. This sample has more than 45,000 clones, with about 91% found just once. The source material was PBMCs. The receptors come from a woman aged 18-35 years in good health and CMV-seronegative.

This clone was observed a few times. The chain joins TRBV19 to TRBJ2-2; TRBD1 is a possible D gene (5 bases). This CDR3 is 17 amino acids long. Deletions cut 3 bases from V and 1 base from J, with 15 bases between. Germline V gene sequence: CDR1 LNHDA, CDR2 SQIVND (reference sequence). CDR3 sequence: CASSMASRVGNTGELFF. CDR3 in DNA: TGTGCCAGTAGTATGGCGAGCAGGGTTGGGAACACCGGGGAGCTGTTTTTT.

J is TRBJ1-2 and V is TRBV29-1, with 7 nucleotides matching TRBD1. CDR1 is SQVTM, CDR2 ANQGSEA, per germline. This CDR3 has 13 amino acids. V was clipped by 6 bases and J by 0 bases; unmatched bases: 4. The CDR3 loop reads CSVTDRANYGYTF. CDR3 DNA sequence: TGCAGCGTAACCGACAGGGCTAACTATGGCTACACCTTC.